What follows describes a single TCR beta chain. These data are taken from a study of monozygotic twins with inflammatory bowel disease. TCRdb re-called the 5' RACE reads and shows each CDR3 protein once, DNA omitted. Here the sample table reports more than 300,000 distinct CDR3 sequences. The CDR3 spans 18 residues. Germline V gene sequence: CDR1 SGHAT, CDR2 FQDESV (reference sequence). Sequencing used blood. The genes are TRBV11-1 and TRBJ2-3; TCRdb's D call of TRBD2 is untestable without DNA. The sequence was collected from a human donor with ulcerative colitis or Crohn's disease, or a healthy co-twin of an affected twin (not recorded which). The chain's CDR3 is CASRGGLAGAPRGDTQYF.